This T cell receptor beta chain came from a study of control samples from healthy donors and cancer patients. TCRdb's table, derived via immunoSEQ multiplex PCR, lists solely in-frame clones and lacks some. This table holds about 34,000 clones, about 88% found once. Trimming shortened V by 2 bases and J by 8 bases, and 12 bases separated the two germline ends. The CDR3 loop spans 13 amino acids. Germline-derived CDR1 and CDR2 are MNHNS and SASEGT. Sequences were obtained from PBMCs. The gene calls are TRBV6-1 and TRBJ1-2; D is ambiguous. This receptor was identified in a middle-aged woman with lung cancer. CDR3 residues: CASSELGPGGYTF. CDR3 bases: TGTGCCAGCAGTGAATTAGGGCCGGGGGGCTACACCTTC.